This TCR beta chain was captured by sequencing in a study of blood T cell repertoires in COVID-19. About the research overall: Donors in the United States, Italy and Spain gave samples during acute or convalescent COVID-19. Nucleic acid was either cDNA or gDNA, and it came from T cells, B-cell-depleted T cells, or PBMCs.

Participants were aged roughly 18 to 100 years from about two dozen US areas. Trimming took 4 bases from V and 0 from J, leaving 16 bases between them. The CDR3 length is 16 residues. CDR1 SGHVS and CDR2 FQNEAQ come from the germline V gene. Only in-frame clones appear in the TCRdb table, and some are missing; sequencing was by immunoSEQ multiplex PCR. The table has a few hundred thousand clones, roughly 84% seen once. The TCR comes from a middle-aged woman who had recovered from COVID-19. The chain employs TRBV7-8 and TRBJ2-7, with D possibly matching TRBD1 (6 bases). Sequencing used PBMCs or T cells enriched from blood (not recorded which). CDR3 nucleotides: TGTGCCAGCAGCTCCCCATGGACGGACAGCTCCTACGAGCAGTACTTC. Its protein is CASSSPWTDSSYEQYF. Filled out from reference TRBV7-8 and TRBJ2-7, the complete variable domain reads GAGVSQSPRYKVAKRGQDVALRCDPISGHVSLFWYQQALGQGPEFLTYFQNEAQLDKSGLPSDRFFAERPEGSVSTLKIQRTQQEDSAVYLCASSSPWTDSSYEQYFGPGTRLTVT.